This T cell receptor (beta chain) was observed in a study of CD8 T cells in ankylosing spondylitis. Study-wide points: There was a TCR beta motif, made of eight highly homologous variants, that appeared characteristic of ankylosing spondylitis blood.

TCRdb called the 5' RACE reads again in MiXCR, with one record for every CDR3 protein. The sample lists about 840,000 distinct CDR3 sequences, roughly 12% seen once, with roughly 0.51% in the top ten. Germline CDR1 and CDR2: DFQATT and SNEGSKA (reference sequence). The CDR3 extends over 13 amino acids. Trimming took off 6 bases at V and 0 bases at J, with 9 bases between the two ends. The sample holds a few counts of this clonotype. Its antigen is currently unknown. The chain joins TRBV20-1 to TRBJ1-5; D gene ambiguous. The clonotype comes from a male donor with ankylosing spondylitis. The sample consisted of blood, either unsorted or a sorted T cell fraction (not recorded which). This CDR3 is CSATSFSNQPQHF. CDR3 in DNA: TGCAGTGCAACGTCCTTTAGCAATCAGCCCCAGCATTTT.